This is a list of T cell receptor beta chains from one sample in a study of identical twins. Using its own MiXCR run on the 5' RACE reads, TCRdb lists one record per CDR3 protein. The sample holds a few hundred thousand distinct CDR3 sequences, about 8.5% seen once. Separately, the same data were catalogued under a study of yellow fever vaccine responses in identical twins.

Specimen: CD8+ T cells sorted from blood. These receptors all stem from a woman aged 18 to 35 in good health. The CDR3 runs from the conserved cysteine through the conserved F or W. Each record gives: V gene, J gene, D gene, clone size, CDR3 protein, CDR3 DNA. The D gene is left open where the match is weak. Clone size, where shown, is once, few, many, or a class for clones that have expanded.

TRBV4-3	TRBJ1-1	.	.	CASSQDWGGTEAFF	TGCGCCAGCAGCCAAGATTGGGGGGGAACTGAAGCTTTCTTT
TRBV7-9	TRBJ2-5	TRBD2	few	CASSLATSEETQYF	TGTGCCAGCAGCTTAGCGACTAGCGAAGAGACCCAGTACTTC
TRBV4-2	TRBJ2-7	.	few	CASSQESTVTEQYF	TGTGCCAGCAGCCAAGAGTCAACAGTCACCGAGCAGTACTTC
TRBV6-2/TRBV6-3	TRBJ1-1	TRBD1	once	CASNPTRQGALINTEAFF	TGTGCCAGCAATCCGACCCGGCAGGGGGCCCTCATTAACACTGAAGCTTTCTTT
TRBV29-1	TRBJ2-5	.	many	CSAYLHLEETQYF	TGCAGCGCCTATTTACACTTGGAGGAGACCCAGTACTTC
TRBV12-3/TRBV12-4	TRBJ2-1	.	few	CASRPGGYNEQFF	TGTGCCAGCAGGCCGGGCGGGTACAATGAGCAGTTCTTC
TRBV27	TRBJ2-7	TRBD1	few	CASSGTGGSSGLILSYEQYF	TGTGCCAGCAGCGGGACAGGGGGGAGTAGCGGGCTAATTCTCTCCTACGAGCAGTACTTC
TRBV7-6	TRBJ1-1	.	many	CASSLRLNTEAFF	TGTGCCAGCAGCCTTAGATTGAACACTGAAGCTTTCTTT
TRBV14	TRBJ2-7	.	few	CASSQANEQYF	TGTGCCAGCAGCCAAGCTAACGAGCAGTACTTC
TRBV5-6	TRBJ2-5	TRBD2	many	CASSTGLAGETQYF	TGTGCCAGCAGCACGGGACTAGCGGGAGAGACCCAGTACTTC
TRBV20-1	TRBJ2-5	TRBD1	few	CSARPIPDRGSSETQYF	TGCAGTGCTAGGCCGATACCGGACAGGGGTTCTTCGGAGACCCAGTACTTC
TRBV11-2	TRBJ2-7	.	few	CASTQTGLTYEQYF	TGTGCCAGCACGCAGACAGGCCTTACCTACGAGCAGTACTTC